This T cell receptor beta chain was identified in a study of metastatic and nonmetastatic thyroid tumors (dated by TCRdb to 2019 to 2021). Some background on the complete study: For patients with malignant and with benign thyroid disease, the researchers compared repertoires between peripheral blood samples and tumor or nodule tissue samples. Paper-wide results and their limitations: TCR beta diversity was reported as significantly higher in malignant tumors than in benign nodules, in both blood and tumor samples.

The library came from PCR. Sequencer: Illumina HiSeq 4000. High-throughput sequencing was used to profile the TCR beta-chain CDR3 region of each patient. Under the source paper's analysis protocol: CDR3 differences across clinicopathological groups were used to build a classifier for discriminating distant-metastatic papillary thyroid cancer patients. To measure repertoire diversity the researchers used the Shannon index, while the Morisita-Horn index served to gauge how similar the tumor and blood repertoires were. Starting from the raw public reads, TCRdb applied fastp trimming at Q25, assembled clones with MiXCR and retained in-frame beta chains. These V and J calls originate from TCRdb's pipeline instead of the authors' own analysis. This sample holds about 40,000 clones; around 16% were observed only once. The ten largest clonotypes hold 3% to 4% of the sample. Comment on this clone: Its antigen is unknown. Just one base apart from a much larger clone, this may be a read error.

The CDR3 has 17 amino acids, counting the end cysteine and phenylalanine. The CDR3 DNA has 51 bases and is translated from base 1. In the germline V gene, CDR1 corresponds to MNHEY and CDR2 to SVGEGT. No patient had received any treatment before thyroid surgery. The study retrospectively analysed patient clinical samples collected from about 2012 to 2018 using T-cell receptor beta sequencing. The sequence was collected from a female donor with papillary thyroid cancer or a benign thyroid nodule (not recorded which). Some clones in this sample may be carry-over from other donors' samples. This sequence uses TRBV6-2 or TRBV6-3 and TRBJ1-4, with 10 middle bases fitting TRBD1. The sequencing sample was made of blood. Here is the DNA: TGTGCCAGCAGTTCGTCCCGGGACAGGGGCCGCTGTGAAAAACTGCTTTTT. The translation is CASSSSRDRGRCEKLLF.